This is a list of T cell receptor beta chains from one sample in a study of early T cells in non-severe SARS-CoV-2 infection. MiXCR, applied by TCRdb to the 5' RACE reads, yields one record per CDR3 protein. Of roughly 28,000 distinct CDR3 sequences listed, roughly 5.1% were seen once; the top ten hold about 2.5%. The sample taken for sequencing was whole blood. The receptor source for this set is an adult who was a healthcare worker with PCR-confirmed SARS-CoV-2 infection or an uninfected control (not recorded which). Both conserved end residues are part of each CDR3. A D gene is named only where the DNA matches it firmly. Rows may omit the clone size; those that give it use once, few, many or a size class.

J gene | clone size | V gene | D gene | CDR3 protein | CDR3 DNA
TRBJ2-2 | few | TRBV29-1 | TRBD2 | CSVSGLAGGTGELFF | TGCAGCGTTTCCGGACTAGCGGGAGGGACCGGGGAGCTGTTTTTT
TRBJ1-4 | many | TRBV2 | . | CASSEAGGSAHEKLFF | TGTGCCAGCAGTGAAGCCGGGGGATCTGCCCATGAAAAACTGTTTTTT
TRBJ1-1 | many | TRBV5-5 | . | CASSSLGGMNTEAFF | TGTGCCAGCAGCTCTCTAGGGGGAATGAACACTGAAGCTTTCTTT
TRBJ1-1 | many | TRBV27 | . | CASSLIQALNTEAFF | TGTGCCAGCAGTTTAATACAGGCCCTGAACACTGAAGCTTTCTTT
TRBJ2-1 | many | TRBV3-1 | . | CAIGRTNEQFF | TGTGCCATCGGGAGAACCAATGAGCAGTTCTTC
TRBJ1-6 | many | TRBV9 | . | CASSVAAATTGSPLHF | TGTGCCAGCAGCGTAGCGGCGGCGACTACCGGTTCACCCCTCCACTTT
TRBJ2-3 | many | TRBV5-1 | . | CASSFQTSTDTQYF | TGCGCCAGCAGCTTCCAGACTAGCACAGATACGCAGTATTTT
TRBJ1-2 | many | TRBV10-2 | . | CASSDIQNSGYTF | TGCGCCAGCAGTGATATTCAGAACTCTGGCTACACCTTC
TRBJ1-2 | few | TRBV2 | . | CASSVRQSLYGYTF | TGTGCCAGCAGTGTTAGACAATCCCTATATGGCTACACCTTC
TRBJ2-1 | many | TRBV6-5 | TRBD2 | CASSHRRGGSYNEQFF | TGTGCCAGCAGTCACCGGCGGGGGGGCTCCTACAATGAGCAGTTCTTC
TRBJ1-1 | medium-sized | TRBV7-3 | TRBD1 | CASSLGGGKNTEAFF | TGTGCCAGCAGCCTAGGAGGGGGCAAGAACACTGAAGCTTTCTTT
TRBJ2-1 | many | TRBV11-2 | . | CASSLGPPGTGPYPFF | TGTGCCAGCAGCTTAGGCCCCCCCGGGACTGGGCCGTATCCGTTCTTC
TRBJ1-2 | many | TRBV24-1 | TRBD1 | CATIYQITGANGYTF | TGTGCCACTATTTACCAAATAACAGGGGCTAATGGCTACACCTTC
TRBJ2-3 | few | TRBV11-2 | . | CASSQRGTDTQYF | TGTGCCAGCAGCCAACGAGGCACAGATACGCAGTATTTT
TRBJ2-3 | many | TRBV5-4 | . | CASSLAADTQYF | TGTGCCAGCAGCTTGGCGGCAGATACGCAGTATTTT
TRBJ2-1 | . | TRBV6-2/TRBV6-3 | . | CASLSWVRVDEQFF | TGTGCCAGCCTCTCCTGGGTGAGGGTAGACGAGCAGTTCTTC
TRBJ2-4 | many | TRBV19 | TRBD1 | CASSKGQGAGDIQYF | TGTGCCAGTAGTAAGGGACAGGGGGCCGGGGACATTCAGTACTTC
TRBJ1-1 | many | TRBV7-9 | . | CASSSEGPEAFF | TGTGCCAGCAGCTCAGAAGGTCCTGAAGCTTTCTTT
TRBJ1-5 | many | TRBV5-1 | TRBD1 | CASSSQGDQPQHF | TGCGCCAGCAGCTCACAGGGGGATCAGCCCCAGCATTTT
TRBJ2-5 | few | TRBV20-1 | TRBD1 | CSAMAPGGQETQYF | TGCAGTGCTATGGCCCCAGGGGGCCAGGAGACCCAGTACTTC
TRBJ2-7 | . | TRBV20-1 | TRBD2 | CSARASGRAFEQYF | TGCAGTGCTAGAGCTAGCGGGAGGGCCTTCGAGCAGTACTTC
TRBJ1-1 | many | TRBV5-4 | . | CASSLGRSLDTEAFF | TGTGCCAGCAGCTTGGGGAGAAGCCTGGACACTGAAGCTTTCTTT
TRBJ2-7 | many | TRBV19 | TRBD2 | CASSITASGRAYEQYF | TGTGCCAGTAGTATTACGGCTAGCGGGAGGGCCTACGAGCAGTACTTC
TRBJ2-1 | many | TRBV11-1 | . | CASSPPRDEQFF | TGTGCCAGCAGTCCCCCACGCGATGAGCAGTTCTTC
TRBJ2-1 | many | TRBV5-1 | TRBD1 | CASSLGAGGTGYNEQFF | TGCGCCAGCAGCTTGGGGGCTGGCGGGACAGGCTACAATGAGCAGTTCTTC
TRBJ1-1 | many | TRBV6-5 | . | CASSPTALMNTEAFF | TGTGCCAGCAGTCCGACAGCTTTAATGAACACTGAAGCTTTCTTT
TRBJ2-7 | few | TRBV6-6 | . | CASSYSNPEQYF | TGTGCCAGCAGTTACTCGAACCCCGAGCAGTACTTC
TRBJ2-2 | . | TRBV19 | . | CASRRRPNTGELFF | TGTGCCAGTAGAAGGAGGCCGAACACCGGGGAGCTGTTTTTT
TRBJ2-7 | few | TRBV7-8 | . | CASSSHGGGEQYF | TGTGCCAGCAGCTCCCACGGCGGCGGCGAGCAGTACTTC